By share of the sample, the clone carrying this T cell receptor (beta chain) is medium-sized. Its antigen is as yet unknown. TCRdb itself ran the 5' RACE reads through MiXCR, one entry per CDR3 protein. In the table there are 11,000 or so distinct CDR3 sequences, 27% of which are singletons. Findings and limits, study-wide: Tumor Treg TCRs overlapped most with tumor naive CD4+ cells. In terms of TCR gene usage, tumor memory CD4+ T cells clustered together with blood and lymph node memory CD4+ cells, as well as with lymph node naive CD4+ cells.

The sorted Tregs were CD4+CD25+CD127-/low cells. The sequenced sample was Tregs sorted from a lymph node. This receptor was obtained from a female donor with breast cancer.

CDR3 coding DNA: TGTGCCACCAGTGATTTGGGCAGGGCGGTCGATGAGCAGTTCTTC. Protein: CATSDLGRAVDEQFF. The rearrangement links TRBV24-1 to TRBJ2-1; tentative D call: TRBD1 (5 bases). The CDR3 runs to 15 residues. Per the germline V gene, CDR1 is KGHDR and CDR2 is SFDVKD. V was pared by 0 bases and J by 8 bases, with 13 bases between.